The 24 T cell receptor beta chains presented below share a single source sample, sequenced in a study of T cells in women clearing cervical HPV infection. Profiling relied on immunoSEQ multiplex PCR, and the TCRdb table lists in-frame clones only, not all of them. The repertoire shows some 30,000 clones; the top ten hold roughly 7.7%. The specimen sequenced was blood buffy coat. Receptors originate from a woman aged 18 to 75 with a cervical HPV16 infection that either progressed to CIN3+ or cleared (not recorded which).

As regards this clone: The CDR3 end lies 3 residues beyond the end of the read and is filled in from the germline J gene. This chain links TRBV7-3 with TRBJ2-7, with D perhaps TRBD1 (6 bases). The germline V gene encodes CDR1 SGHTA and CDR2 FQGTGA. Trimming took off 6 bases at V and 1 base at J, with 19 bases between the two ends. This CDR3 is built from 16 residues. The CDR3 loop reads CASRSTGKEVSYEQYF. The covered CDR3 bases are TGTGCCAGCAGATCCACAGGGAAAGAAGTTTCCTACGAG.

Turning to this clone: The CDR3 end lies 3 residues beyond the end of the read and is filled in from the germline J gene. The V gene is TRBV5-1, the J gene TRBJ1-1; D remains unclear. V dropped 0 bases and J dropped 3 bases, with 3 bases sitting between them. Germline V gene lookup returns CDR1 SGHRS and CDR2 YFSETQ. This CDR3 region has 12 residues. The CDR3 spells CASSLVDTEAFF. The sequenced CDR3 bases are TGCGCCAGCAGCTTGGTCGACACTGAA.

As regards this clone: The read finishes 3 residues shy of the CDR3 end, and the germline J gene is used to complete it. The chain employs TRBV13 and TRBJ1-1; 7 bases agree with TRBD1. The CDR3 is 14 residues long. Germline CDR1 reads PRHDT; CDR2 reads FYEKMQ (reference sequence). The V and J ends lost 6 bases and 1 base, in that order; junction bases with no gene match: 5. The CDR3 is CASRMGQPNTEAFF. CDR3 bases read: TGTGCCAGCAGAATGGGACAGCCGAACACTGAA. The full variable domain, rest sourced from reference TRBV13 and TRBJ1-1, is AAGVIQSPRHLIKEKRETATLKCYPIPRHDTVYWYQQGPGQDPQFLISFYEKMQSDKGSIPDRFSAQQFSDYHSELNMSSLELGDSALYFCASRMGQPNTEAFFGQGTRLTVV.

With regard to this clone: The read terminates 3 residues before the CDR3 end, so the remaining end is supplied by the germline J gene. The V and J genes are TRBV5-1 and TRBJ2-3, with 7 bases aligning to TRBD2. The germline V gene encodes CDR1 SGHRS and CDR2 YFSETQ. The CDR3 has 17 residues. Germline trimming cut 0 bases from V and 0 bases from J; bases unmatched to any gene: 7. The CDR3 reads CASSLGLAEPSTDTQYF. The part of the CDR3 DNA that was read is TGCGCCAGCAGCTTGGGACTAGCAGAACCGAGCACAGATACG. Full variable domain (remainder filled in from reference TRBV5-1 and TRBJ2-3): KAGVTQTPRYLIKTRGQQVTLSCSPISGHRSVSWYQQTPGQGLQFLFEYFSETQRNKGNFPGRFSGRQFSNSRSEMNVSTLELGDSALYLCASSLGLAEPSTDTQYFGPGTRLTVL.

Of note for this clone: The read ends 3 residues shy of where the CDR3 ends; the end is completed using the germline J gene. The chain combines TRBV7-9 with TRBJ2-2; a possible D gene is TRBD1 (5 bases). V was shortened by 5 bases and J by 6 bases, with 10 bases between the two germline ends. The V gene's germline CDR1 is SEHNR and CDR2 FQNEAQ (reference sequence). There are 13 residues in the CDR3. CDR3 DNA, as far as it was read: TGTGCCAGCAGCGAGCAAGGGGCCGGGGAG. Amino acids: CASSEQGAGE. The entire CDR3 protein reads CASSEQGAGELFF.

Points on this clone: The read gets to within 3 residues of the CDR3 end, and the germline J gene fills in the rest. The chain employs TRBV2 and TRBJ2-7, with a possible D match to TRBD1 (7 bases). CDR3 length: 14 residues. Per the germline V gene, CDR1 is SNHLY and CDR2 is FYNNEI. V was clipped by 6 bases and J by 2 bases, with 14 bases between them. CDR3 residues: CASRYGGQTYEQYF. CDR3 bases read: TGTGCCAGCAGGTACGGGGGACAGACCTACGAG. The variable domain in full, completed from reference TRBV2 and TRBJ2-7, reads EPEVTQTPSHQVTQMGQEVILRCVPISNHLYFYWYRQILGQKVEFLVSFYNNEISEKSEIFDDQFSVERPDGSNFTLKIRSTKLEDSAMYFCASRYGGQTYEQYFGPGTRLTVT.

On this clone itself: The CDR3 goes on 3 residues after the read ends, and that part is filled in from the germline J gene. V and J are TRBV30 and TRBJ1-4; D is ambiguous. Germline V lookup: CDR1 GTSNPN, CDR2 SVGIG (reference sequence). The CDR3 spans 15 residues. V was pared by 1 base and J by 0 bases, with 9 bases between. CDR3 DNA, as far as it was read: TGTGCCTGGAGTGGGCGGCCTGCAACTAATGAAAAA. Its protein is CAWSGRPATNEK. The complete CDR3 sequence is CAWSGRPATNEKLFF.

Comment on this clone: The read gets to within 3 residues of the CDR3 end, and the germline J gene fills in the rest. This chain uses TRBV6-2 or TRBV6-3 with TRBJ2-3; D unclear. Germline assignment: CDR1 MNHEY and CDR2 SVGEGT. CDR3 length equals 15 residues. Trimming took 0 bases from V and 5 from J, leaving 12 bases between them. CDR3 region: CASSYSFQNLDTQYF. Partial CDR3 DNA: TGTGCCAGCAGTTACTCTTTCCAGAACCTAGATACG.

A note on this clone: The CDR3 end lies 3 residues beyond the end of the read and is filled in from the germline J gene. The V gene is TRBV19, the J gene TRBJ2-3, with TRBD2 identical over 7 bases. V shed 8 bases, J shed 3 bases, and the junction held 11 bases outside the gene matches. Germline V gene lookup returns CDR1 LNHDA and CDR2 SQIVND (reference sequence). The CDR3 length is 15 residues. The part of the CDR3 DNA that was read is TGTGCCAGTCGACTGTTCGGGGGGAGGACAGATACG. It codes for CASRLFGGRTDT. The entire CDR3 is CASRLFGGRTDTQYF.

Of note for this clone: The read ends 3 residues early relative to the CDR3; the germline J gene fills the gap. The genes are TRBV20-1 and TRBJ1-3, with 7 positions matching TRBD1. CDR3 length equals 14 residues. The J segment lost 4 bases and the V segment lost 0 bases, leaving 3 bases of the junction unmatched. Germline CDR1 and CDR2: DFQATT and SNEGSKA (reference sequence). The CDR3 sequence is CSAREGRGGNTIYF. The CDR3 bases that were read are TGCAGTGCTAGAGAAGGCAGGGGGGGAAACACC.

On this clone itself: The junction differs from germline at one of its ends, possibly a read error. The read ends 3 residues shy of where the CDR3 ends; the end is completed using the germline J gene. The chain uses TRBV7-9 and TRBJ2-1, with D perhaps matching TRBD2 (6 bases). The CDR3 contains 12 residues. Germline loops: CDR1 SEHNR, CDR2 FQNEAQ (reference sequence). The CDR3 sequence: CTSSPGVDEQFF. The CDR3 bases that were read are TGTACCAGCAGCCCGGGGGTCGATGAG.

Points on this clone: The read halts 3 residues ahead of the CDR3 end, with the missing end drawn from the germline J gene. The chain recombines TRBV5-4 with TRBJ1-2, with D perhaps TRBD1 (5 bases). This CDR3 is built from 15 residues. V was cut by 0 bases and J by 4 bases, with 13 bases left in between. Germline V gene data show CDR1 as SGHNT and CDR2 as YYREEE (reference sequence). CDR3 residues: CASSLGRTGGYGYTF. The CDR3 bases that were read are TGTGCCAGCAGCTTGGGAAGGACCGGGGGCTATGGC.

As concerns this clone: From the germline J gene comes the end of the CDR3, since the read stops 3 residues before it. The rearrangement links TRBV29-1 to TRBJ2-1; TRBD2 matches at 8 bases. Germline loops: CDR1 SQVTM, CDR2 ANQGSEA. The CDR3 contains 14 residues. V lost 4 bases, J lost 5 bases, and 7 bases stayed unmatched. The sequenced part of the CDR3 DNA is TGCAGCGTTGGGGGACTAGAAGTCGACAATGAG. It is translated as CSVGGLEVDNE. The CDR3 in its entirety is CSVGGLEVDNEQFF.

Concerning this clone: From the germline J gene comes the end of the CDR3, since the read stops 3 residues before it. The chain recombines TRBV19 with TRBJ2-3; maybe TRBD2 (5 bases). CDR3 size: 15 residues. The ends were cut back, 5 bases at V and 8 bases at J, with 20 bases in the middle. Germline CDR1 is LNHDA and CDR2 is SQIVND (reference sequence). The CDR3 here is CASSFGDGVSGTQYF. The sequenced part of the CDR3 DNA is TGTGCCAGTAGTTTTGGCGACGGGGTTTCAGGTACG.

Concerning this clone itself: The missing CDR3 end, 3 residues past where the read stops, is filled in from the germline J gene. This chain joins TRBV19 and TRBJ2-2, with TRBD1 matching over 9 bases. The length of the CDR3 is 17 residues. The J segment lost 5 bases and the V segment lost 5 bases, leaving 12 bases of the junction unmatched. CDR1 and CDR2 from the germline V gene are LNHDA and SQIVND (reference sequence). The CDR3 loop is CASSPPTGTGRTGELFF. The CDR3 bases that were read are TGTGCCAGTAGTCCCCCCACCGGGACAGGGAGGACCGGGGAG.

On this clone itself: Read sequence stops 3 residues before the CDR3 end, and the germline J gene provides the missing end. This chain joins TRBV5-6 and TRBJ2-5, with TRBD1 matching over 10 bases. CDR1 and CDR2 (germline): SGHDT, YYEEEE. Losses at the gene ends were 9 bases for V and 5 bases for J; bases not matched to a gene: 10. This CDR3 contains 14 residues. The CDR3 DNA, read in part, is TGTGCCACCGAAGGGACAGGGGAGAGGGAGACC. Amino acids: CATEGTGERET. The full CDR3 is CATEGTGERETQYF. The whole variable domain, filled in from reference TRBV5-6 and TRBJ2-5, reads DAGVTQSPTHLIKTRGQQVTLRCSPKSGHDTVSWYQQALGQGPQFIFQYYEEEERQRGNFPDRFSGHQFPNYSSELNVNALLLGDSALYLCATEGTGERETQYFGPGTRLLVL.

As concerns this clone: Read data end 3 residues before the CDR3 end; the end is taken from the germline J gene. The chain carries TRBV2 and TRBJ2-1; D ambiguous. The ends were cut back, 6 bases at V and 5 bases at J, with 11 bases in the middle. This CDR3 region has 13 residues. Germline V lookup: CDR1 SNHLY, CDR2 FYNNEI. The covered CDR3 bases are TGTGCCAGCAGCGTTTACAGCAACAATGAG. Translating it yields CASSVYSNNE. The CDR3 reads in full as CASSVYSNNEQFF.

Of note for this clone: The read terminates 3 residues ahead of where the CDR3 ends, so the germline J gene completes it. The chain is built from TRBV7-7 and TRBJ2-7; TRBD2 matches at 11 bases. The CDR3 is 15 amino acids. The germline V gene encodes CDR1 SSHAT and CDR2 FNYEAQ (reference sequence). V lost 1 base to trimming and J lost 6 bases; unmatched junction nucleotides: 5. The CDR3 DNA, read in part, is TGTGCCAGCAGCTTAGAGGGGACTAGCGGCGCCGAG. This translates into CASSLEGTSGAE. The CDR3, in full, reads CASSLEGTSGAEQYF.

Of note for this clone: The CDR3 goes on 3 residues after the read ends, and that part is filled in from the germline J gene. The V gene is TRBV14, the J gene TRBJ2-7, with D unclear. CDR1 is SGHDN and CDR2 is FVKESK in the germline V gene. Trimming stripped 4 bases from V and 3 bases from J, with 16 bases between. CDR3 length equals 15 residues. The CDR3 DNA, read in part, is TGTGCCAGCAGCCGGCCCCAATCGACAATCTACGAG. Translated, it gives CASSRPQSTIYE. The entire CDR3 is CASSRPQSTIYEQYF.

Points on this clone: The read terminates 3 residues before the CDR3 end, so the remaining end is supplied by the germline J gene. The chain carries TRBV12-3 or TRBV12-4 and TRBJ2-4; 8 positions agree with TRBD2. The CDR3 consists of 13 residues. V trimming: 10 bases; J trimming: 6 bases; junction bases outside the gene matches: 8. CDR3 protein: CATGTRGVNIQYF. CDR3 DNA, as far as it was read: TGTGCCACCGGGACGCGGGGGGTAAACATT.

Regarding this clone: Coverage ceases 3 residues before the CDR3 finishes, and the germline J gene fills in the end. The rearrangement links TRBV6-1 to TRBJ1-1; TRBD1 is a possible D gene (6 bases). Trimming took 3 bases from V and 4 from J, leaving 12 bases between them. CDR3 size: 14 residues. The germline gives CDR1 MNHNS, CDR2 SASEGT. The covered CDR3 bases are TGTGCCAGCAGTGAGTTACGCAGGGGCACTGAA. Protein: CASSELRRGTE. The complete CDR3 sequence is CASSELRRGTEAFF.

Concerning this clone itself: The read ends 3 residues before the CDR3 terminus; that terminus is restored from the germline J gene. This chain connects TRBV19 to TRBJ1-2; TRBD1 agrees at 7 bases. This CDR3 region has 12 residues. Germline assignment: CDR1 LNHDA and CDR2 SQIVND (reference sequence). The covered CDR3 bases are TGTGCCAGTAGTCAAGGGGGCAACGGC. Its protein is CASSQGGNG. The full-length CDR3 reads as CASSQGGNGYTF.

Remarks on this clone: The CDR3 is cut off 3 residues early in the read; its end comes from the germline J gene. The chain employs TRBV2 and TRBJ1-2; D might be TRBD1 (5 bases). CDR1 is SNHLY, CDR2 FYNNEI, per germline. CDR3 length: 14 residues. The part of the CDR3 DNA that was read is TGTGCCAGCAGTGAAAGGGGAACTCCAGATACC. This gives the protein CASSERGTPDT. The entire CDR3 protein reads CASSERGTPDTYTF.

A remark on this clone: Read data end 3 residues before the CDR3 end; the end is taken from the germline J gene. This rearrangement joins TRBV5-6 to TRBJ1-1; TRBD1 might be the D (5 bases). CDR1 is SGHDT and CDR2 is YYEEEE in the germline V gene. This CDR3 spans 15 amino acids. The V end lost 0 bases, the J end lost 4 bases, and 13 bases lay between the germline ends. CDR3 bases read: TGTGCCAGCAGCTTGGCCGGCGACAGCTTCACTGAA. Its protein product is CASSLAGDSFTE. The full CDR3 protein reads CASSLAGDSFTEAFF.